This TCR beta chain was obtained from a study of brain T cells in children with intractable seizures. This CDR3 contains 16 residues. V was clipped by 0 bases and J by 0 bases, with 9 bases between them. CDR1 MNHEY and CDR2 SVGEGT come from the germline V gene. Generated by immunoSEQ multiplex PCR, the TCRdb table keeps only in-frame clones and is missing some. The sample lists a few hundred thousand clones; over 90% were seen once. Overall study results and limits: Pre- and post-surgery blood differed in depth, so pre-surgery absences may be undersampling. HCMV serostatus was not known, and viral specificity came from CDR3 similarity only.

About this clone itself: The antigen is not known.

Specified time point: blood from clinic visit 5 months post-surgery; TSC patient then seizure free. Surgery cases with the highest brain T cell transcript signatures were chosen for sequencing. The rearrangement uses TRBV6-2 or TRBV6-3 and TRBJ1-3; D remains ambiguous. This sequence was found in a boy under three years old with tuberous sclerosis and intractable seizures. This specimen was peripheral blood, taken approximately 5 months after surgery. This chain's CDR3 is CASSYSTESSGNTIYF. DNA of the CDR3: TGTGCCAGCAGTTACTCAACGGAGAGCTCTGGAAACACCATATATTTT.